Each of the 9 T cell receptor beta chains below was sequenced from the same sample in a study of CD8 T cells in Susac syndrome. A quantity of about 0.5 to 1 ug RNA underwent reverse transcription using random hexamers. TCRdb reprocessed the immunoSEQ multiplex PCR reads via MiXCR and lists one record per CDR3 protein. The sample gives about 300,000 distinct CDR3 sequences, over 75% of which show up once; around 0.18% is in the top ten. Sequenced: CD8+ T cells from PBMCs. Receptors originate from a human donor with multiple sclerosis.

This chain connects TRBV4-2 to TRBJ2-5, with D uncertain. Germline-derived CDR1 and CDR2 are LGHNA and YNFKEQ. The CDR3 loop spans 11 amino acids. Trimming took 1 base from V and 4 from J, leaving 1 base between them. The CDR3 coding sequence is TGTGCCAGCAGCCAAGCAGAGACCCAGTACTTC. This gives the protein CASSQAETQYF.

The V gene is TRBV20-1, the J gene TRBJ2-7, with D possibly being TRBD1 (5 bases). Germline V CDR1 and CDR2: DFQATT, SNEGSKA (reference sequence). The CDR3 is made up of 11 amino acids. Trimming took 2 bases from V and 10 from J, leaving 12 bases between them. The CDR3 nucleotides are TGCAGTGCTAGAAGCAGGGTCGAACAGTACTTC. Encoded protein: CSARSRVEQYF.

In nucleotides, the CDR3 is TGCAGTGCTAGTGGTTGGTCGAGTCCAAAATCGAACACCGGGGAGCTGTTTTTT. Its protein is CSASGWSSPKSNTGELFF. The V call is TRBV20-1, the J call TRBJ2-2; D gene ambiguous. From germline, CDR1 is DFQATT and CDR2 SNEGSKA (reference sequence). The V end lost 3 bases, the J end lost 0 bases, and 20 bases lay between the germline ends. This CDR3 contains 18 residues.

The chain employs TRBV9 and TRBJ2-7, with TRBD1 as a possible D gene (5 bases). Germline V gene data show CDR1 as SGDLS and CDR2 as YYNGEE. Trimming left V 0 bases short and J 3 bases short, with 13 bases between. The CDR3 is made up of 15 amino acids. This CDR3 reads CASSVAQGRGYEQYF. The CDR3 coding sequence is TGTGCCAGCAGCGTAGCGCAGGGTAGGGGCTACGAGCAGTACTTC.

This sequence joins TRBV20-1 and TRBJ2-1; TRBD1 matches 9 bases. The CDR3 has 12 amino acids. Germline V CDR1 and CDR2: DFQATT, SNEGSKA (reference sequence). The ends lost 6 bases at V and 6 bases at J; junction bases unmatched: 3. The CDR3 nucleotides read TGCAGTGCAACGACAGGGGGCAATGAGCAGTTCTTC. This translates into CSATTGGNEQFF.

The chain links TRBV12-3 or TRBV12-4 to TRBJ1-2, with 9 bases matching TRBD1. The CDR3 is 13 residues long. V lost 6 bases and J lost 7; bases outside the gene matches: 6. CDR3 loop: CASSSGTGIGYTF. The DNA for the CDR3 is TGTGCCAGCAGCTCCGGGACAGGGATTGGCTACACCTTC.

The chain couples TRBV7-9 to TRBJ2-7; no firm D call. Trimming cost V 3 bases and J 5 bases, with 14 bases left between them. The CDR3 is 14 amino acids. Germline CDR1 and CDR2: SEHNR and FQNEAQ (reference sequence). CDR3 sequence (DNA): TGTGCCAGCAGCTTTTACACGGGTTTGGACGAGCAGTACTTC. It encodes CASSFYTGLDEQYF.

The chain links TRBV6-2 or TRBV6-3 to TRBJ2-5; 9 bases are a match to TRBD2. The V and J ends lost 6 bases and 0 bases, in that order; junction bases with no gene match: 5. This CDR3 spans 15 amino acids. CDR1 and CDR2 from the germline V gene are MNHEY and SVGEGT. CDR3 sequence reads: CASSLAGDHQETQYF. The CDR3 coding sequence is TGTGCCAGCAGCTTAGCGGGAGACCACCAAGAGACCCAGTACTTC.

J is TRBJ1-1 and V is TRBV19; D gene ambiguous. V was pared by 11 bases and J by 4 bases, with 14 bases between. The CDR3 runs to 12 residues. Germline CDR1 and CDR2: LNHDA and SQIVND (reference sequence). The CDR3 DNA sequence: TGTGCCGCCAGGACTGCTGCCACTGAAGCTTTCTTT. It translates to CAARTAATEAFF.